The 19 T cell receptor beta chains below were found in one sample sequenced in a study of T-cell reconstitution after alpha-beta-depleted transplantation in children. The authors prepared the TCRbeta library with unique molecular identifiers. MiXCR, applied by TCRdb to the PCR reads, yields one record per CDR3 protein. The sample has almost 400,000 distinct CDR3 sequences, about 20% seen once; the top ten hold 3% to 4.5%. This specimen was PBMCs from the stem cell graft donor, taken from the stem cell graft. These receptors were taken from a human donor who donated a stem cell graft to a child with acute myeloid leukemia.

This clonotype was recorded at least ten times. The chain links TRBV20-1 to TRBJ2-3; 10 nucleotides agree with TRBD2. Germline CDR1 and CDR2: DFQATT and SNEGSKA (reference sequence). This CDR3 is 15 amino acids long. V was pared by 5 bases and J by 1 base, with 6 bases of the junction left unmatched. The CDR3 is CSAGGGTSGTDTQYF. For the CDR3, the DNA is TGCAGTGCTGGGGGCGGGACTAGCGGCACAGATACGCAGTATTTT.

This CDR3 is CATSDTPDRGNEQFF. The CDR3 DNA sequence: TGTGCCACCAGTGACACCCCTGACAGGGGTAATGAGCAGTTCTTC. This chain connects TRBV24-1 to TRBJ2-1; 8 bases fit TRBD1. The trim removed 4 bases at V and 7 bases at J, leaving 8 bases unmatched. The V gene's germline CDR1 is KGHDR and CDR2 SFDVKD. This CDR3 has 15 residues.

This clonotype showed up just a few times. This chain uses TRBV7-2 with TRBJ2-1; 10 bases align to TRBD2. Germline V gene lookup returns CDR1 SGHTA and CDR2 FQGNSA. Unmatched junction bases numbered 7, after V lost 5 bases and J lost 0 bases. This CDR3 is built from 17 residues. CDR3 in amino acids: CASSGEASGSSYNEQFF. The CDR3 DNA reads TGTGCCAGCAGCGGAGAGGCTAGCGGGAGCTCCTACAATGAGCAGTTCTTC.

This chain connects TRBV28 to TRBJ2-1; 9 bases are shared with TRBD2. CDR3 length equals 15 residues. J was trimmed by 7 bases and V by 5 bases; bases with no gene match: 9. Germline CDR1 reads MDHEN; CDR2 reads SYDVKM. CDR3 residues: CASSLPASGMNEQFF. DNA of the CDR3: TGTGCCAGCAGTCTCCCAGCTAGCGGGATGAATGAGCAGTTCTTC.

This rearrangement joins TRBV5-1 to TRBJ2-1; the D is unclear. The germline gives CDR1 SGHRS, CDR2 YFSETQ. Trimming removed 4 bases from V and 9 bases from J, with 20 bases in between. This CDR3 spans 15 amino acids. The CDR3 loop is CASSPADPYSGEQFF. The CDR3 DNA sequence: TGCGCCAGCAGCCCGGCAGATCCCTATAGTGGTGAGCAGTTCTTC.

This clonotype was observed a handful of times. The chain recombines TRBV6-1 with TRBJ1-4; TRBD1 is a possible D gene (6 bases). Germline CDR1 MNHNS, CDR2 SASEGT. The V and J ends lost 6 bases and 4 bases respectively, with 6 bases between them. This CDR3 has 12 residues. The CDR3 coding sequence is TGTGCCAGCAGGGGACATAATGAAAAACTGTTTTTT. The encoded protein is CASRGHNEKLFF.

This clonotype came up a few times. The V and J genes are TRBV7-6 and TRBJ2-1; TRBD1 might be the D (6 bases). V was pared by 2 bases and J by 4 bases, with 18 bases between. This CDR3 comprises 17 residues. Looked up from germline, CDR1 is SGHVS and CDR2 is FNYEAQ. The CDR3: CASSLPRKRTGYNEQFF. The DNA of the CDR3 is TGTGCCAGCAGCTTACCAAGAAAGAGAACAGGGTACAATGAGCAGTTCTTC.

The table lists this clonotype with a few counts. This chain uses TRBV20-1 with TRBJ2-4; 12 nucleotides agree with TRBD2. Trimming at V came to 6 bases and at J to 9 bases, leaving 3 bases not matched to a gene. CDR1 and CDR2 from the germline V gene are DFQATT and SNEGSKA (reference sequence). CDR3 length: 12 amino acids. CDR3 loop: CSALAGGGIQYF. As DNA, the CDR3 is TGCAGTGCCCTAGCGGGGGGGGGCATTCAGTACTTC.

This clonotype has only a few counts. This chain connects TRBV7-8 to TRBJ1-5, with D unresolved. Trimming removed 5 bases from V and 0 bases from J, with 14 bases in between. CDR1 and CDR2 (germline): SGHVS, FQNEAQ. This CDR3 contains 16 residues. Here the CDR3 DNA reads TGTGCCAGCAGCCCGAGCCGGAGGAGTAGCAATCAGCCCCAGCATTTT. It specifies CASSPSRRSSNQPQHF.

This clonotype was counted a few times. The chain recombines TRBV5-1 with TRBJ2-2; 9 bases are a match to TRBD1. Germline values: CDR1 SGHRS, CDR2 YFSETQ. With 4 bases clipped from V and 5 bases from J, the junction kept 3 bases outside the gene matches. The CDR3 is made up of 14 amino acids. CDR3 loop: CASSTGQGTGELFF. CDR3 sequence (DNA): TGCGCCAGCAGCACGGGACAGGGAACCGGGGAGCTGTTTTTT.

The V call is TRBV28, the J call TRBJ2-7, with D maybe TRBD2 (6 bases). CDR1 MDHEN and CDR2 SYDVKM come from the germline V gene. V was pared by 5 bases and J by 0 bases, with 17 bases between. CDR3 length: 16 residues. The CDR3 loop reads CASSPPRDLPSYEQYF. The CDR3 region has the DNA TGTGCCAGCAGTCCGCCGAGGGACTTGCCCTCCTACGAGCAGTACTTC.

This chain links TRBV28 with TRBJ1-2, with a weak D call TRBD1 (5 bases). The CDR3 is 15 amino acids. V gave up 6 bases and J gave up 2 bases, with 16 bases separating them. Germline values: CDR1 MDHEN, CDR2 SYDVKM. The CDR3 sequence is CASSPGGTENYGYTF. CDR3 bases: TGTGCCAGCAGCCCAGGAGGGACCGAAAACTATGGCTACACCTTC.

The chain couples TRBV20-1 to TRBJ2-1; D is unclear. Trimming shortened V by 3 bases and J by 6 bases, and 15 bases separated the two germline ends. Per germline, CDR1 DFQATT and CDR2 SNEGSKA (reference sequence). This CDR3 comprises 14 residues. The CDR3 DNA reads TGCAGTGCTAGTTCACAAAGGGCCTTCAATGAGCAGTTCTTC. Translation gives CSASSQRAFNEQFF.

The table lists this clonotype with a few counts. The chain recombines TRBV19 with TRBJ2-1; D perhaps matches TRBD1 (5 bases). Trimming pared 2 bases from V and 9 bases from J, leaving 14 bases between. The CDR3 is 14 amino acids. The germline CDR1 and CDR2 sequences are LNHDA and SQIVND (reference sequence). For the CDR3, the DNA is TGTGCCAGTAGTATACCGGGCAGGGTAGTTGAGCAGTTCTTC. It encodes CASSIPGRVVEQFF.

This chain uses TRBV11-1 with TRBJ2-2; 10 bases are a match to TRBD1. The CDR3 runs to 19 residues. V trimming: 4 bases; J trimming: 1 base; junction bases outside the gene matches: 12. Per the germline V gene, CDR1 is SGHAT and CDR2 is FQDESV (reference sequence). The CDR3 region is CASSSPIPGTGVNTGELFF. The DNA for the CDR3 is TGTGCCAGCAGCTCTCCGATTCCTGGGACAGGGGTGAACACCGGGGAGCTGTTTTTT.

The J gene is TRBJ1-5, the V gene TRBV5-1; D ambiguous. The V gene's germline CDR1 is SGHRS and CDR2 YFSETQ. The CDR3 loop spans 14 amino acids. With 5 bases removed from V and 11 bases from J, the gap between germline ends came to 20 bases. The CDR3 loop reads CASRSGPAAVAQHF. In DNA form, the CDR3 reads TGCGCCAGCAGGTCCGGGCCGGCCGCGGTGGCCCAGCATTTT.

The chain joins TRBV7-2 to TRBJ2-4; 8 bases match TRBD1. This CDR3 region has 16 residues. CDR1 and CDR2 from the germline V gene are SGHTA and FQGNSA. Unmatched junction bases numbered 5, after V lost 4 bases and J lost 0 bases. This CDR3 is CASSSDRGLAKNIQYF. The CDR3 DNA follows: TGTGCCAGCAGCTCCGACAGGGGACTAGCCAAAAACATTCAGTACTTC.

V and J are TRBV12-3 or TRBV12-4 and TRBJ1-1, with D maybe TRBD1 (5 bases). V was pared by 3 bases and J by 4 bases, with 12 bases between. The CDR3 has 14 amino acids. The CDR3 region has the DNA TGTGCCAGCAGTTTCGCAGGGACCCTCACTGAAGCTTTCTTT. Its protein product is CASSFAGTLTEAFF.

CDR3 amino acids: CASSESDTNSNQPQHF. The CDR3 DNA reads as TGTGCCAGCAGTGAATCTGATACCAATAGCAATCAGCCCCAGCATTTT. The V gene is TRBV25-1, the J gene TRBJ1-5; D is ambiguous. The germline gives CDR1 MGHDK, CDR2 SYGVNS. V dropped 1 base and J dropped 0 bases, with 10 bases sitting between them. CDR3 length: 16 residues.